This T cell receptor (beta chain) was captured by sequencing in a study of cytomegalovirus exposure and HLA in healthy donors. Study-level information: A data release that came early held 80 million or so unique TCRs from HLA-typed donors. Whole-study findings and limits: Most of the TCR beta V segments (in an earlier analysis) were productive either about 87% or about 30% of the time. A later analysis, which compared TCR beta chains of equal frequency, found the HLA-associated ones more clonally expanded.

Each donor was healthy, and each was a bone marrow donor. Looked up from germline, CDR1 is LNHDA and CDR2 is SQIVND (reference sequence). V was clipped by 4 bases and J by 3 bases; unmatched bases: 7. The CDR3 has 15 amino acids. In the PCR, 60 Vbeta and 13 Jbeta primers were used. The assay was immunoSEQ multiplex PCR, and TCRdb's table has in-frame clones only and misses some. The table includes fewer than 250,000 clones, about 84% detected once. About this clone: Its cognate antigen is unknown.

Sequenced material: PBMCs. The clonotype was recovered from a human donor in good health. The rearrangement uses TRBV19 and TRBJ1-2; 8 bases fit TRBD1. As DNA, the CDR3 is TGTGCCAGTAGTACCCCCGGACAGGGCGACTATGGCTACACCTTC. It codes for CASSTPGQGDYGYTF.